Below are 3 T cell receptor beta chains sequenced from a single sample in a study of blood T cell repertoires in COVID-19. Only in-frame clones appear in the TCRdb table, and some are missing; sequencing was by immunoSEQ multiplex PCR. The data show 130,000 to 150,000 clones, approximately 84% seen once. Sequencing used peripheral blood. These receptors came from an elderly woman in a cohort sampled during active or convalescent COVID-19.

This rearrangement joins TRBV27 to TRBJ2-4, with TRBD2 as a possible D gene (6 bases). V lost 3 bases and J 2 bases, leaving 8 bases between the germline ends. There are 14 residues in the CDR3. Germline V gene data show CDR1 as MNHEY and CDR2 as SMNVEV (reference sequence). CDR3 bases: TGTGCCAGCAGTTTCGGGGGACCCAAAAACATTCAGTACTTC. Its translation is CASSFGGPKNIQYF.

This chain links TRBV27 with TRBJ2-3; D might be TRBD2 (6 bases). Between the trimmed V and J ends, which lost 4 bases and 1 base, there was a span of 15 bases. Germline-derived CDR1 and CDR2 are MNHEY and SMNVEV (reference sequence). The length of the CDR3 is 16 residues. CDR3 bases: TGTGCCAGCAGTTCTCCCCGGGACTCAGGCACAGATACGCAGTATTTT. It translates to CASSSPRDSGTDTQYF.

This clone was seen more than once but under ten times. The gene calls are TRBV5-1 and TRBJ1-1, with TRBD1 matching over 8 bases. This CDR3 comprises 14 residues. The ends lost 4 bases at V and 3 bases at J; junction bases unmatched: 5. CDR1 and CDR2 (germline): SGHRS, YFSETQ. CDR3 amino acids: CASSLTGVDTEAFF. CDR3 sequence (DNA): TGCGCCAGCAGCCTGACAGGGGTAGACACTGAAGCTTTCTTT.